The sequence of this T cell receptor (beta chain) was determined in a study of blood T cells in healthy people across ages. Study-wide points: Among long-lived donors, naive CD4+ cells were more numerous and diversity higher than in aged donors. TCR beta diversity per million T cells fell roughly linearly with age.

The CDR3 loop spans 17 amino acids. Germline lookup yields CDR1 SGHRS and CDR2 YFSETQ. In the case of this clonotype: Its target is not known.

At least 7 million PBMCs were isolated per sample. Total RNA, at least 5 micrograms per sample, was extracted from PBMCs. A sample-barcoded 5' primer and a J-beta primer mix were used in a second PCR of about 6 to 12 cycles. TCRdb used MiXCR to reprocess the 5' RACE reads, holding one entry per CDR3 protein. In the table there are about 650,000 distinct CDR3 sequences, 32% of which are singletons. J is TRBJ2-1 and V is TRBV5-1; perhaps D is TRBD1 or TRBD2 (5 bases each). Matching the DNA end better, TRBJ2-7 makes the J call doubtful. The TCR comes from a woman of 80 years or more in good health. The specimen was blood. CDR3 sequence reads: CASSLVSGPPSGNEQYF. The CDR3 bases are TGCGCCAGCAGCTTGGTTTCGGGACCTCCTTCAGGCAATGAGCAGTACTTC.